The 12 T cell receptor beta chains listed next were all sequenced from one sample in a study of PD-L1 blockade in urothelial cancer. The time point is: peripheral blood 6 weeks after treatment start. TCRdb keeps only in-frame clones here, not all; method: immunoSEQ multiplex PCR. The table shows tens of thousands of clones, with 88% occurring only once. The sample was PBMCs, taken around atezolizumab (anti-PD-L1) treatment. The receptors here all came from a man aged 60-69 years with urothelial cancer.

The chain is built from TRBV30 and TRBJ2-5, with 7 positions matching TRBD2. There are 13 residues in the CDR3. The germline V gene encodes CDR1 GTSNPN and CDR2 SVGIG (reference sequence). J was trimmed by 0 bases and V by 6 bases; bases with no gene match: 4. CDR3 sequence: CACNSGYQETQYF. The CDR3 DNA reads TGTGCCTGTAATAGCGGGTACCAAGAGACCCAGTACTTC.

The chain couples TRBV9 to TRBJ2-5; TRBD1 matches 7 bases. The length of the CDR3 is 14 residues. Germline CDR1 is SGDLS and CDR2 is YYNGEE. Trimming cost V 4 bases and J 0 bases; bases outside gene matches: 3. The CDR3 sequence is CASSRGQNQETQYF. The CDR3 nucleotides are TGTGCCAGCAGCCGGGGACAGAACCAAGAGACCCAGTACTTC.

The chain is built from TRBV6-6 and TRBJ2-5; 10 bases are a match to TRBD1. Germline V CDR1 and CDR2: MNHNY, SVGAGI (reference sequence). Germline trimming cut 0 bases from V and 4 bases from J; bases unmatched to any gene: 2. The CDR3 runs to 15 residues. The CDR3: CASSYSGQGGETQYF. CDR3 in DNA: TGTGCCAGCAGTTACTCCGGACAGGGGGGAGAGACCCAGTACTTC.

This clone was seen just once. The chain has TRBV25-1 and TRBJ1-2, with D perhaps TRBD1 (5 bases). The germline gives CDR1 MGHDK, CDR2 SYGVNS. The germline V and J ends were trimmed by 5 bases and 4 bases, with 11 bases remaining between them. The CDR3 extends over 13 amino acids. CDR3 nucleotide sequence: TGTGCCAGCAGTCCTGGGGCCGGCTATGGCTACACCTTC. It codes for CASSPGAGYGYTF.

J is TRBJ1-1 and V is TRBV19; 8 nucleotides agree with TRBD1. The CDR3 sequence is 17 residues long. The V gene end was trimmed by 3 bases and the J gene end by 3 bases; junction bases not matched to a gene: 12. Germline V gene sequence: CDR1 LNHDA, CDR2 SQIVND (reference sequence). The CDR3 DNA reads TGTGCCAGTAGTATTTTCGCCTTAGGACAGGGAGACACTGAAGCTTTCTTT. Translated, it gives CASSIFALGQGDTEAFF.

The V and J genes are TRBV7-6 and TRBJ2-7; 8 bases map to TRBD1. Germline V gene lookup returns CDR1 SGHVS and CDR2 FNYEAQ. Trimming at V came to 0 bases and at J to 2 bases, leaving 0 bases not matched to a gene. The CDR3 extends over 14 amino acids. In nucleotides, the CDR3 is TGTGCCAGCAGCTTAGCGACAGGGGCCTACGAGCAGTACTTC. This sequence encodes CASSLATGAYEQYF.

V usage is TRBV11-1 and J usage is TRBJ2-7, with a possible D match to TRBD2 (5 bases). The V gene's germline CDR1 is SGHAT and CDR2 FQDESV (reference sequence). The CDR3 has 13 amino acids. Trimming took 5 bases from V and 6 from J, leaving 14 bases between them. The CDR3 nucleotides read TGTGCCAGCAGCCCTCGGGAATTGGGCGAGCAGTACTTC. Residues: CASSPRELGEQYF. The full variable domain, in which reference TRBV11-1 and TRBJ2-7 provide the parts outside the CDR3, is EAEVAQSPRYKITEKSQAVAFWCDPISGHATLYWYRQILGQGPELLVQFQDESVVDDSQLPKDRFSAERLKGVDSTLKIQPAELGDSAMYLCASSPRELGEQYFGPGTRLTVT.

V is TRBV5-1 and J is TRBJ2-1; tentative D call: TRBD2 (5 bases). Trimming cost V 0 bases and J 0 bases, with 13 bases left between them. Germline V CDR1 and CDR2: SGHRS, YFSETQ. This CDR3 is built from 17 residues. The DNA of the CDR3 is TGCGCCAGCAGCTTGGAATTGGGGAGATACTCCTACAATGAGCAGTTCTTC. Protein: CASSLELGRYSYNEQFF.

The chain carries TRBV4-1 and TRBJ2-3, with TRBD1 matching 8 bases. The germline V gene has CDR1 MGHRA and CDR2 YSYEKL. Trimming removed 1 base from V and 0 bases from J; junction bases left unmatched: 3. The CDR3 sequence is 16 residues long. CDR3 DNA: TGCGCCAGCAGCCAAGGAAGGACAGGGAGCACAGATACGCAGTATTTT. Protein product: CASSQGRTGSTDTQYF.

The chain carries TRBV29-1 and TRBJ1-1; D gene uncertain. CDR3 length equals 10 residues. Germline V CDR1 and CDR2: SQVTM, ANQGSEA. Trimming stripped 4 bases from V and 8 bases from J, with 8 bases between. The CDR3: CSVARGEAFF. CDR3 nucleotides: TGCAGCGTTGCGAGAGGCGAAGCTTTCTTT.

This chain uses TRBV19 with TRBJ1-3; D uncertain. Per germline, CDR1 LNHDA and CDR2 SQIVND (reference sequence). The CDR3 loop spans 11 amino acids. The germline V and J ends were trimmed by 4 bases and 8 bases, with 6 bases remaining between them. CDR3 nucleotides: TGTGCCAGTAGTAGGTTAGACACCATATATTTT. Translating gives CASSRLDTIYF.

This sequence joins TRBV7-9 and TRBJ2-7; D ambiguous. The germline V and J ends were trimmed by 6 bases and 3 bases, with 9 bases remaining between them. Germline V CDR1 and CDR2: SEHNR, FQNEAQ (reference sequence). The CDR3 sequence is 12 residues long. CDR3 in amino acids: CASSPNSYEQYF. CDR3 DNA: TGTGCCAGCAGTCCCAACAGCTACGAGCAGTACTTC.